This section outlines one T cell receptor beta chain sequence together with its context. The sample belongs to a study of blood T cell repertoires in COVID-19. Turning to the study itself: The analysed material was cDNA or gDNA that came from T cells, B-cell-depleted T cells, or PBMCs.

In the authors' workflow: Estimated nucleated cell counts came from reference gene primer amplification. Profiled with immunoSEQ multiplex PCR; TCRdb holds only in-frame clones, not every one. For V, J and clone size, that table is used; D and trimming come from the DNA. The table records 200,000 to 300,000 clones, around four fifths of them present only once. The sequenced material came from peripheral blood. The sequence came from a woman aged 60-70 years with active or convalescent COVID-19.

CDR3 residues: CSVGAGGSANEKLFF. CDR3 DNA: TGCAGCGTTGGGGCCGGGGGATCGGCTAATGAAAAACTGTTTTTT. The chain carries TRBV29-1 and TRBJ1-4, with a tentative D call TRBD1 (5 bases). CDR1 and CDR2 from the germline V gene are SQVTM and ANQGSEA. The CDR3 is 15 amino acids. Between the trimmed V and J ends, which lost 4 bases and 3 bases, there was a span of 15 bases.